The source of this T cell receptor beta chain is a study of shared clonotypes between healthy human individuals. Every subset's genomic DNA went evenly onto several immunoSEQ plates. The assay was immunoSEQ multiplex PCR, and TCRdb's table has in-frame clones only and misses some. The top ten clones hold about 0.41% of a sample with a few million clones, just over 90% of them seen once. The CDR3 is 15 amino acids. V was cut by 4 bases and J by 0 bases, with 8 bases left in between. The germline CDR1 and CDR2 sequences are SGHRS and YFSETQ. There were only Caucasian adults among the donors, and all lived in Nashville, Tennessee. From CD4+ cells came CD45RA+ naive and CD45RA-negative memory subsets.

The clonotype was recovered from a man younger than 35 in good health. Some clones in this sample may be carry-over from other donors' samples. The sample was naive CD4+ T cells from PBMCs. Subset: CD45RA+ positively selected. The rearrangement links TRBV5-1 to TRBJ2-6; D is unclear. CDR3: CASSQFYSGANVLTF. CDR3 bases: TGCGCCAGCAGCCAGTTCTACTCTGGGGCCAACGTCCTGACTTTC.